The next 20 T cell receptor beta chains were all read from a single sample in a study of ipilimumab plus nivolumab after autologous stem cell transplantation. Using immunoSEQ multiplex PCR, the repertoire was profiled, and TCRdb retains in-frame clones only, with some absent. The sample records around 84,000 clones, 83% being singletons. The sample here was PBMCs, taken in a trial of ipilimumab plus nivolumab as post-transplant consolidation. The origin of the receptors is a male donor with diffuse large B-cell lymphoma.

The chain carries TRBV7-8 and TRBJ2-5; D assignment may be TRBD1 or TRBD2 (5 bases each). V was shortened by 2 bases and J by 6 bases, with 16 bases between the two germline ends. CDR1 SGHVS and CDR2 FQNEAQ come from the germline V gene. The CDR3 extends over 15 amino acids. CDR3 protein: CASSLRWGPGKTQYF. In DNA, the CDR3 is TGTGCCAGCAGCTTAAGGTGGGGCCCCGGGAAGACCCAGTACTTC.

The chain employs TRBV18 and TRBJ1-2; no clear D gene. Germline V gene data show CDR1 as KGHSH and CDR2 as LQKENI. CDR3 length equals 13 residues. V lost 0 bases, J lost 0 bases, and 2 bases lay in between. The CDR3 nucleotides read TGTGCCAGCTCACCACCAACTAACTATGGCTACACCTTC. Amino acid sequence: CASSPPTNYGYTF.

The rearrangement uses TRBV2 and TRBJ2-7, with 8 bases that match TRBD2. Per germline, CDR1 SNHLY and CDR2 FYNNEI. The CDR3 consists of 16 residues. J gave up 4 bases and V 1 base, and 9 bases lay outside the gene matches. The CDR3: CASSEGPASGQYEQYF. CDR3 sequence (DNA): TGTGCCAGCAGTGAAGGTCCCGCTAGCGGGCAGTACGAGCAGTACTTC.

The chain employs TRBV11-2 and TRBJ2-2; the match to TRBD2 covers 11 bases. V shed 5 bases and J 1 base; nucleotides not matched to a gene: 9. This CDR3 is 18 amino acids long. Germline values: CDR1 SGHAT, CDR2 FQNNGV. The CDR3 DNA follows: TGTGCCAGCAGCCCCGACGGGCTAGCGGGGGGGAACACCGGGGAGCTGTTTTTT. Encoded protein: CASSPDGLAGGNTGELFF. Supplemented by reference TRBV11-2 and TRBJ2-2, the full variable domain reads EAGVAQSPRYKIIEKRQSVAFWCNPISGHATLYWYQQILGQGPKLLIQFQNNGVVDDSQLPKDRFSAERLKGVDSTLKIQPAKLEDSAVYLCASSPDGLAGGNTGELFFGEGSRLTVL.

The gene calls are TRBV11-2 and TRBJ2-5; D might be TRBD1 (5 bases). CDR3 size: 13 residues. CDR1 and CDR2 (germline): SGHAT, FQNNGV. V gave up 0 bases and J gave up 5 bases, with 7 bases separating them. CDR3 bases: TGTGCCAGCAGCTTAGAACAGGCGGAGACCCAGTACTTC. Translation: CASSLEQAETQYF.

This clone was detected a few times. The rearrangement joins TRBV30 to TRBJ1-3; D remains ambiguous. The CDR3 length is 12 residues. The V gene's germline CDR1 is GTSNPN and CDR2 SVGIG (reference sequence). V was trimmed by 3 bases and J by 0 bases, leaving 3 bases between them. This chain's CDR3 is CAWRGSGNTIYF. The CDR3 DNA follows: TGTGCCTGGAGAGGCTCTGGAAACACCATATATTTT.

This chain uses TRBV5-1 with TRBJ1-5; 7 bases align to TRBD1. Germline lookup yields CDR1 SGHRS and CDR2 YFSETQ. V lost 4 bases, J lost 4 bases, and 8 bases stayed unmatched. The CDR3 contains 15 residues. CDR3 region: CASSAEGALNQPQHF. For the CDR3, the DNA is TGCGCCAGCAGCGCGGAGGGGGCGTTGAATCAGCCCCAGCATTTT.

The CDR3 loop reads CASTRTGFGGNTIYF. CDR3 DNA: TGTGCCAGCACCAGGACAGGGTTCGGGGGAAACACCATATATTTT. The chain uses TRBV6-6 and TRBJ1-3, with TRBD1 matching 8 bases. V trimming: 7 bases; J trimming: 4 bases; junction bases outside the gene matches: 9. Germline V CDR1 and CDR2: MNHNY, SVGAGI (reference sequence). This CDR3 has 15 residues.

The CDR3 nucleotides read TGCGCCAGCAGCTACACACCGGGACAGGGGGACTACGAGCAGTACTTC. Protein product: CASSYTPGQGDYEQYF. The rearrangement joins TRBV4-1 to TRBJ2-7; 11 nucleotides agree with TRBD1. This CDR3 is built from 16 residues. V was pared by 5 bases and J by 3 bases, with 9 bases of the junction left unmatched. CDR1 and CDR2 (germline): MGHRA, YSYEKL.

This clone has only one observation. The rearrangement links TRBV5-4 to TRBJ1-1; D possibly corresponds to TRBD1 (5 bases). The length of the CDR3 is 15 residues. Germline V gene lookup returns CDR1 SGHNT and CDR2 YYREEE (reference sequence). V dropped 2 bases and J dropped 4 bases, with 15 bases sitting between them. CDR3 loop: CASSFKGSGGTEAFF. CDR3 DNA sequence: TGTGCCAGCAGCTTCAAGGGGAGTGGCGGCACTGAAGCTTTCTTT.

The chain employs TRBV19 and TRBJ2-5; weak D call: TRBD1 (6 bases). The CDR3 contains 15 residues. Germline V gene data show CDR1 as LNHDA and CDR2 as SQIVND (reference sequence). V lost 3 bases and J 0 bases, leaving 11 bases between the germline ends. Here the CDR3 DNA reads TGTGCCAGTAGTATGGGGGCAACGTACCAAGAGACCCAGTACTTC. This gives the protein CASSMGATYQETQYF.

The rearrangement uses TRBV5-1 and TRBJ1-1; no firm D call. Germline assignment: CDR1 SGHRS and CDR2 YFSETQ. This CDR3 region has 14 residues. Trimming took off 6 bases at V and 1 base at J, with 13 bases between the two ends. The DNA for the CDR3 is TGCGCCAGCAAAGTTTCGGCTTCGAACACTGAAGCTTTCTTT. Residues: CASKVSASNTEAFF. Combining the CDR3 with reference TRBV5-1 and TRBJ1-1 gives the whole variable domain KAGVTQTPRYLIKTRGQQVTLSCSPISGHRSVSWYQQTPGQGLQFLFEYFSETQRNKGNFPGRFSGRQFSNSRSEMNVSTLELGDSALYLCASKVSASNTEAFFGQGTRLTVV.

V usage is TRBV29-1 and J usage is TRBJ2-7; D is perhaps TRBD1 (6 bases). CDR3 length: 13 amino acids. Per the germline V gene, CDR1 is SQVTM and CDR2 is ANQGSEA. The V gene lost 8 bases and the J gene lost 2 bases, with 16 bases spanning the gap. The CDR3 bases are TGCAGCACCTCTGGGGACACCCCCTACGAGCAGTACTTC. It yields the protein CSTSGDTPYEQYF.

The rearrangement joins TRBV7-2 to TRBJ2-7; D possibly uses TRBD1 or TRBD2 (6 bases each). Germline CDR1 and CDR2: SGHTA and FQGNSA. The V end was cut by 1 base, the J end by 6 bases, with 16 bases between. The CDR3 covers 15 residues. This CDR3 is CASSLVFGGFVEQYF. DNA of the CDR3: TGTGCCAGCAGCTTAGTATTCGGGGGCTTCGTCGAGCAGTACTTC.

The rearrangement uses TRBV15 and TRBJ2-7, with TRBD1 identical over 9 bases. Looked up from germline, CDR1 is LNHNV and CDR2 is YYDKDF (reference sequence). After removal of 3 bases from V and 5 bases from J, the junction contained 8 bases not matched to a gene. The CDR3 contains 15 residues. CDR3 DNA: TGTGCCACCAGCAGGTGGGACAGGGACGGGGACGAGCAGTACTTC. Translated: CATSRWDRDGDEQYF. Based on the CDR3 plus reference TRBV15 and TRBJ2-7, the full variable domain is DAMVIQNPRYQVTQFGKPVTLSCSQTLNHNVMYWYQQKSSQAPKLLFHYYDKDFNNEADTPDNFQSRRPNTSFCFLDIRSPGLGDTAMYLCATSRWDRDGDEQYFGPGTRLTVT.

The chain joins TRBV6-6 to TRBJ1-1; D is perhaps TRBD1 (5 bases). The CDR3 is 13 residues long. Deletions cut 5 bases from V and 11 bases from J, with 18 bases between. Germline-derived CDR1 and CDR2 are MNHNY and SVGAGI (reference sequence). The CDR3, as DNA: TGTGCCAGCAGTATCCGGGACTCTACAGTTGCTTTCTTT. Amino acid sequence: CASSIRDSTVAFF.

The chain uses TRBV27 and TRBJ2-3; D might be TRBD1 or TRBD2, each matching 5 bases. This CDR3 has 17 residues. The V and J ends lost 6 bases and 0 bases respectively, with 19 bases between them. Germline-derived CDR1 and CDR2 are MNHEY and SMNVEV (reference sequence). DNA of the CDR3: TGTGCCAGCAGCCCAGGGACGGGGAAACCTAGCACAGATACGCAGTATTTT. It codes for CASSPGTGKPSTDTQYF.

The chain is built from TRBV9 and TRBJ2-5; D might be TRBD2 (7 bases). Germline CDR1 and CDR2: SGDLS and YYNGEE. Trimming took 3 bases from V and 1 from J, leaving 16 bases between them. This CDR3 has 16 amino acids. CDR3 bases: TGTGCCAGCAGCGCCATGCCGGGGGGCCCCCAAGAGACCCAGTACTTC. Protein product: CASSAMPGGPQETQYF.

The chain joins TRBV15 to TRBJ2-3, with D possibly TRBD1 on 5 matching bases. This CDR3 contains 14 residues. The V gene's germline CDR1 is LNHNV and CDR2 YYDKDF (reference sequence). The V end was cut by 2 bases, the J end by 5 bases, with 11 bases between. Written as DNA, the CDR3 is TGTGCCACCAGCAGACTGACAGCCCAAGATACGCAGTATTTT. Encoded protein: CATSRLTAQDTQYF.

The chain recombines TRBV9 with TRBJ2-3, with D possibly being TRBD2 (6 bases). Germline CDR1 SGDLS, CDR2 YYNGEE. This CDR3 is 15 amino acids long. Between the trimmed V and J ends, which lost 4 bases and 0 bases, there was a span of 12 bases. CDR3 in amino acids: CASSPRLDSTDTQYF. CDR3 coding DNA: TGTGCCAGCAGCCCCCGACTAGATAGCACAGATACGCAGTATTTT.